The rows below give T cell receptor beta chains drawn from one sample of a study of early T cells in non-severe SARS-CoV-2 infection. TCRdb independently ran MiXCR on the 5' RACE reads; one entry per CDR3 protein. The sample lists 35,000 to 45,000 distinct CDR3 sequences, approximately 6.6% seen once, with about 25% in the top ten. The sample was whole blood, taken at baseline. The source is an adult who was a healthcare worker with PCR-confirmed SARS-CoV-2 infection or an uninfected control (not recorded which). Each CDR3 is given with its conserved first and last residue. A D gene is named only where the DNA matches it firmly. Not every row has a clone size; where given, it reads once, few, many or a size class.

V gene: TRBV30
D gene: TRBD2
clone size: few
J gene: TRBJ2-2
CDR3 protein: CAWSGIRTSGITGELFF
CDR3 DNA: TGTGCCTGGAGTGGCATACGGACTAGCGGTATCACCGGGGAGCTGTTTTTT

V gene: TRBV6-1
D gene: TRBD1
clone size: many
J gene: TRBJ2-5
CDR3 protein: CASSARDRGLRETQYF
CDR3 DNA: TGTGCCAGCAGTGCACGGGACAGGGGGCTTCGGGAGACCCAGTACTTC

V gene: TRBV2
D gene: NA
clone size: NA
J gene: TRBJ1-1
CDR3 protein: CASSGQPLNTEAFF
CDR3 DNA: TGTGCCAGCAGTGGACAGCCCCTGAACACTGAAGCTTTCTTT

V gene: TRBV20-1
D gene: TRBD2
clone size: many
J gene: TRBJ2-7
CDR3 protein: CSARDWVVAGAEQYF
CDR3 DNA: TGCAGTGCTAGAGATTGGGTAGTAGCGGGAGCCGAGCAGTACTTC

V gene: TRBV10-2
D gene: NA
clone size: NA
J gene: TRBJ2-6
CDR3 protein: CASNGHNVLTF
CDR3 DNA: TGCGCCAGCAATGGGCACAACGTCCTGACTTTC

V gene: TRBV4-3
D gene: TRBD1
clone size: many
J gene: TRBJ1-2
CDR3 protein: CASSQVGRDSYGYTF
CDR3 DNA: TGCGCCAGCAGCCAAGTGGGGCGGGACAGCTATGGCTACACCTTC

V gene: TRBV7-3
D gene: NA
clone size: many
J gene: TRBJ1-1
CDR3 protein: CASSLREDSEAFF
CDR3 DNA: TGTGCCAGCAGCTTAAGGGAAGACAGTGAAGCTTTCTTT

V gene: TRBV13
D gene: NA
clone size: few
J gene: TRBJ2-5
CDR3 protein: CASSSSSETQYF
CDR3 DNA: TGTGCCAGCAGCTCCTCGTCTGAGACCCAGTACTTC

V gene: TRBV12-3/TRBV12-4
D gene: NA
clone size: NA
J gene: TRBJ1-5
CDR3 protein: CASSFGRDQPQHF
CDR3 DNA: TGTGCCAGCAGTTTTGGGCGAGATCAGCCCCAGCATTTT

V gene: TRBV6-6
D gene: NA
clone size: many
J gene: TRBJ2-7
CDR3 protein: CASSRTHYEQYF
CDR3 DNA: TGTGCCAGCAGTCGGACGCACTACGAGCAGTACTTC

V gene: TRBV7-2
D gene: TRBD1
clone size: NA
J gene: TRBJ2-4
CDR3 protein: CASSLVPGQTKNIQYF
CDR3 DNA: TGTGCCAGCAGCTTAGTTCCGGGACAGACCAAAAACATTCAGTACTTC

V gene: TRBV7-3
D gene: NA
clone size: NA
J gene: TRBJ2-6
CDR3 protein: CASSLQGGAGANVLTF
CDR3 DNA: TGTGCCAGCAGCTTACAGGGTGGCGCTGGGGCCAACGTCCTGACTTTC

V gene: TRBV12-3/TRBV12-4
D gene: TRBD2
clone size: few
J gene: TRBJ2-5
CDR3 protein: CASSFGRRTSGHQETQYF
CDR3 DNA: TGTGCCAGCAGTTTCGGCCGCCGGACTAGCGGGCACCAAGAGACCCAGTACTTC

V gene: TRBV18
D gene: NA
clone size: many
J gene: TRBJ2-2
CDR3 protein: CASSPLGDAGELFF
CDR3 DNA: TGTGCCAGCTCACCACTCGGGGACGCCGGGGAGCTGTTTTTT

V gene: TRBV4-3
D gene: NA
clone size: few
J gene: TRBJ1-6
CDR3 protein: CASSQDFGVWGNSPLHF
CDR3 DNA: TGCGCCAGCAGCCAAGATTTCGGGGTTTGGGGTAATTCACCCCTCCACTTT

V gene: TRBV15
D gene: NA
clone size: NA
J gene: TRBJ2-7
CDR3 protein: CATSRDLGREQYF
CDR3 DNA: TGTGCCACCAGCAGAGATTTAGGGCGCGAGCAGTACTTC

V gene: TRBV6-5
D gene: NA
clone size: many
J gene: TRBJ1-4
CDR3 protein: CASSLGRTNEKLFF
CDR3 DNA: TGTGCCAGCAGTTTAGGCCGCACTAATGAAAAACTGTTTTTT

V gene: TRBV20-1
D gene: TRBD2
clone size: NA
J gene: TRBJ2-5
CDR3 protein: CSARETSGIQETQYF
CDR3 DNA: TGCAGTGCTAGGGAGACTAGCGGGATCCAAGAGACCCAGTACTTC

V gene: TRBV7-6
D gene: NA
clone size: many
J gene: TRBJ2-1
CDR3 protein: CASSSVWVNEQFF
CDR3 DNA: TGTGCCAGCAGCTCCGTGTGGGTGAATGAGCAGTTCTTC

V gene: TRBV9
D gene: NA
clone size: NA
J gene: TRBJ1-1
CDR3 protein: CASSVGPIRRMNTEAFF
CDR3 DNA: TGTGCCAGCAGCGTAGGACCGATAAGGCGCATGAACACTGAAGCTTTCTTT

V gene: TRBV29-1
D gene: NA
clone size: NA
J gene: TRBJ2-3
CDR3 protein: CSVEDQSTDTQYF
CDR3 DNA: TGCAGCGTTGAAGATCAAAGCACAGATACGCAGTATTTT

V gene: TRBV3-1
D gene: NA
clone size: many
J gene: TRBJ1-1
CDR3 protein: CASSRAGKNTEAFF
CDR3 DNA: TGTGCCAGCAGCCGTGCGGGGAAGAACACTGAAGCTTTCTTT

V gene: TRBV7-6
D gene: TRBD2
clone size: many
J gene: TRBJ2-1
CDR3 protein: CASSLLAGAYNEQFF
CDR3 DNA: TGTGCCAGCAGCCTACTAGCGGGAGCCTACAATGAGCAGTTCTTC

V gene: TRBV2
D gene: NA
clone size: NA
J gene: TRBJ1-1
CDR3 protein: CASRGQGLGNTEAFF
CDR3 DNA: TGTGCCAGCAGGGGTCAGGGTCTAGGAAACACTGAAGCTTTCTTT

V gene: TRBV7-3
D gene: NA
clone size: many
J gene: TRBJ2-6
CDR3 protein: CASSLTGLSSGANVLTF
CDR3 DNA: TGTGCCAGCAGCTTAACTGGGCTTAGCTCTGGGGCCAACGTCCTGACTTTC

V gene: TRBV10-2
D gene: NA
clone size: NA
J gene: TRBJ2-2
CDR3 protein: CASSELVDRRVRRELFF
CDR3 DNA: TGCGCCAGCAGTGAGTTGGTAGACCGGAGAGTACGCCGGGAGCTGTTTTTT

V gene: TRBV29-1
D gene: NA
clone size: NA
J gene: TRBJ2-1
CDR3 protein: CSVGPLGEQFF
CDR3 DNA: TGCAGCGTTGGGCCCCTTGGAGAGCAGTTCTTC

V gene: TRBV20-1
D gene: NA
clone size: many
J gene: TRBJ2-7
CDR3 protein: CSAPERGVDVYEQYF
CDR3 DNA: TGCAGTGCCCCAGAAAGGGGCGTCGATGTCTACGAGCAGTACTTC

V gene: TRBV7-9
D gene: NA
clone size: many
J gene: TRBJ2-7
CDR3 protein: CASSLGGQTYEQYF
CDR3 DNA: TGTGCCAGCAGCTTAGGCGGACAGACCTACGAGCAGTACTTC

V gene: TRBV29-1
D gene: NA
clone size: NA
J gene: TRBJ2-1
CDR3 protein: CSVAQNEQFF
CDR3 DNA: TGCAGCGTTGCCCAGAATGAGCAGTTCTTC

V gene: TRBV20-1
D gene: NA
clone size: NA
J gene: TRBJ2-4
CDR3 protein: CSARDPGKNIQYF
CDR3 DNA: TGCAGTGCTAGAGATCCCGGAAAAAACATTCAGTACTTC

V gene: TRBV6-1
D gene: TRBD1
clone size: many
J gene: TRBJ2-2
CDR3 protein: CAGGQSDENGELFF
CDR3 DNA: TGTGCCGGGGGACAGTCGGACGAGAACGGGGAGCTGTTTTTT

V gene: TRBV11-3
D gene: TRBD1
clone size: NA
J gene: TRBJ2-1
CDR3 protein: CASSERQGTYNEQFF
CDR3 DNA: TGTGCCAGCAGCGAACGACAGGGGACCTACAATGAGCAGTTCTTC

V gene: TRBV2
D gene: TRBD2
clone size: medium-sized
J gene: TRBJ2-3
CDR3 protein: CASSLLGGMDTQYF
CDR3 DNA: TGTGCCAGCAGTCTACTGGGGGGGATGGATACGCAGTATTTT